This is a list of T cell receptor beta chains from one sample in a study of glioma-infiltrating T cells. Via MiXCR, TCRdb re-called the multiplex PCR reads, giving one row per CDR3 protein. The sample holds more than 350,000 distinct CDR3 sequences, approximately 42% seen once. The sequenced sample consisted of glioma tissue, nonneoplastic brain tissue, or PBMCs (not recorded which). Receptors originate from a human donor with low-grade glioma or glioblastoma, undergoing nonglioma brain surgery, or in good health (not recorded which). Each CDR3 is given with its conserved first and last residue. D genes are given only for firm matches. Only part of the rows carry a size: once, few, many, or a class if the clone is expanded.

CASSGVFKNEQFF,TGTGCCAGCTCGGGAGTGTTTAAGAATGAGCAGTTCTTC,TRBV6-2/TRBV6-3,.,TRBJ2-1,.
CSARPPGLADYERYF,TGCAGTGCCCGCCCACCGGGACTAGCGGACTACGAGCGGTACTTC,TRBV20-1,once,TRBJ2-7,TRBD2
CASSQVGDPRFSEAFF,TGCGCCAGCAGCCAAGTCGGGGACCCCCGCTTTTCTGAAGCTTTCTTT,TRBV4-1,.,TRBJ1-1,.
CSAKGTSSQEQFF,TGCAGTGCTAAAGGGACTAGTTCCCAGGAGCAGTTCTTC,TRBV20-1,.,TRBJ2-1,TRBD2
CASSLLSFGRVDVYGYTF,TGTGCCAGCAGTTTATTGTCGTTTGGGAGGGTAGATGTTTATGGCTACACCTTC,TRBV27,many,TRBJ1-2,.
CSTLAGGASHEQYF,TGCAGTACCCTAGCGGGAGGGGCCTCCCACGAGCAGTACTTC,TRBV20-1,.,TRBJ2-7,TRBD2
CASSGSGTTYNEQFF,TGTGCCAGCAGCGGAAGCGGGACGACCTACAATGAGCAGTTCTTC,TRBV11-2,.,TRBJ2-1,TRBD2
CASSLEWDSPRSLFF,TGTGCCAGCAGCTTAGAATGGGACAGCCCCAGGTCTCTGTTTTTT,TRBV7-6,few,TRBJ1-4,TRBD1
CASSPTGYGQYF,TGTGCCAGCAGCCCGACAGGCTACGGGCAGTACTTC,TRBV7-6,once,TRBJ2-7,.
CASLNRGGQEAFF,TGTGCCAGTCTCAATCGTGGCGGACAAGAAGCTTTCTTT,TRBV19,.,TRBJ1-1,.
CASSPWREGPDTQYF,TGTGCCAGCAGCCCGTGGCGGGAGGGCCCGGATACGCAGTATTTT,TRBV7-3,few,TRBJ2-3,TRBD2
CASSPTPRTGRVGSETQYF,TGTGCCAGCAGTCCCACCCCAAGGACAGGGAGAGTAGGGTCAGAGACCCAGTACTTC,TRBV27,.,TRBJ2-5,TRBD1
CASSSGLAGVWGDEQFF,TGTGCCAGCAGTTCTGGGCTAGCGGGAGTTTGGGGGGATGAGCAGTTCTTC,TRBV27,few,TRBJ2-1,TRBD2